This is a list of T cell receptor beta chains from one sample in a study of early T cells in non-severe SARS-CoV-2 infection. From the 5' RACE reads, TCRdb called clonotypes with MiXCR, one entry per CDR3 protein. This sample has about 33,000 distinct CDR3 sequences, with about 4.7% found just once. The material sequenced was whole blood. The receptors stem from an adult who was a healthcare worker with PCR-confirmed SARS-CoV-2 infection or an uninfected control (not recorded which). The CDR3 runs from the conserved cysteine through the conserved F or W. The order of the fields is D gene, J gene, V gene, clone size, CDR3 protein, CDR3 DNA. A D gene is named only where the DNA matches it firmly. Some rows mark clone size as missing; the rest say once, few, many or name a class of expanded clone.

>-|TRBJ1-6|TRBV19|many
CASSNQGNSPLHF
TGTGCCAGTAGTAACCAGGGAAATTCACCCCTCCACTTT
>TRBD2|TRBJ2-7|TRBV5-1|few
CASTLRGGQPYEQYF
TGCGCCAGCACCCTTCGGGGGGGACAACCTTACGAGCAGTACTTC
>-|TRBJ2-5|TRBV11-2|many
CASSDTAMGRMQETQYF
TGTGCCAGCAGCGACACGGCCATGGGCAGAATGCAAGAGACCCAGTACTTC
>-|TRBJ2-5|TRBV11-2|few
CASSLEYKGETQYF
TGTGCCAGCAGCTTAGAATACAAGGGAGAGACCCAGTACTTC
>-|TRBJ1-1|TRBV5-6|many
CASSFDETEAFF
TGTGCCAGCAGCTTTGATGAAACTGAAGCTTTCTTT
>-|TRBJ1-2|TRBV30|many
CAWSTTGVNGYTF
TGTGCCTGGAGCACAACAGGCGTCAATGGCTACACCTTC
>-|TRBJ2-3|TRBV29-1|few
CSVEESPRSTDTQYF
TGCAGCGTTGAAGAAAGCCCACGTAGCACAGATACGCAGTATTTT
>-|TRBJ1-1|TRBV2|few
CASSLSGARAAFF
TGTGCCAGCAGCCTATCAGGCGCGAGGGCAGCTTTCTTT
>TRBD1|TRBJ2-1|TRBV7-3|few
CASSYKGTGEKFF
TGTGCCAGCAGCTACAAAGGGACAGGGGAGAAGTTCTTC
>-|TRBJ1-4|TRBV27|few
CASSSLGAANEKLFF
TGTGCCAGCAGTTCCCTAGGGGCGGCTAATGAAAAACTGTTTTTT
>-|TRBJ1-3|TRBV3-1|many
CASSQGSFSGNTIYF
TGTGCCAGCAGCCAAGGGTCCTTCTCTGGAAACACCATATATTTT
>TRBD2|TRBJ2-1|TRBV7-9|-
CASSLLAGGPHEQFF
TGTGCCAGCAGTCTTCTAGCGGGGGGCCCCCATGAGCAGTTCTTC
>-|TRBJ2-3|TRBV10-3|-
CAISDSSLSTDTQYF
TGTGCCATCAGTGATTCCAGCCTTAGCACAGATACGCAGTATTTT
>TRBD1|TRBJ1-1|TRBV5-1|many
CASSPGTGEETEAFF
TGCGCCAGCAGCCCTGGGACAGGGGAGGAAACTGAAGCTTTCTTT
>-|TRBJ2-5|TRBV12-3/TRBV12-4|few
CASTLSPEETQYF
TGTGCCAGCACACTATCCCCCGAAGAGACCCAGTACTTC
>-|TRBJ1-5|TRBV19|-
CASSMSPDQPQHF
TGTGCCAGTAGTATGTCTCCCGATCAGCCCCAGCATTTT
>-|TRBJ1-2|TRBV7-9|many
CASIPPNGSSYGYTF
TGTGCCAGCATCCCGCCTAATGGGAGTAGCTATGGCTACACCTTC
>-|TRBJ2-5|TRBV20-1|few
CSATVPGSGGFETQYF
TGCAGTGCCACCGTGCCCGGATCGGGGGGCTTCGAGACCCAGTACTTC
>-|TRBJ1-2|TRBV7-6|few
CACSLEGGYGYTF
TGTGCCTGCAGCTTAGAAGGGGGCTATGGCTACACCTTC
>-|TRBJ2-7|TRBV27|many
CASRPTGRSYEQYF
TGTGCCAGCAGGCCAACGGGCAGGTCCTACGAGCAGTACTTC
>-|TRBJ2-7|TRBV5-1|many
CASSLDGSSYEQYF
TGCGCCAGCAGCTTGGACGGGAGCTCCTACGAGCAGTACTTC
>TRBD1|TRBJ2-6|TRBV29-1|many
CSVEGGTGSLSGANVLTF
TGCAGCGTTGAAGGAGGGACAGGGAGTCTCTCTGGGGCCAACGTCCTGACTTTC
>TRBD2|TRBJ2-1|TRBV6-1|-
CASSEGSSGVDEQFF
TGTGCCAGCAGTGAAGGGTCTAGCGGGGTCGATGAGCAGTTCTTC
>-|TRBJ2-1|TRBV7-9|-
CASSFLDEQFF
TGTGCCAGCAGCTTTCTCGATGAGCAGTTCTTC
>TRBD1|TRBJ2-7|TRBV20-1|many
CSAPGQRIAEQYF
TGCAGTGCGCCGGGACAGAGAATTGCCGAGCAGTACTTC
>-|TRBJ1-1|TRBV6-6|-
CASSSTGTQAQGGAFF
TGTGCCAGCAGTTCTACCGGGACACAGGCCCAAGGTGGAGCTTTCTTT
>-|TRBJ2-1|TRBV11-2|-
CASSSEGPYNEQFF
TGTGCCAGCAGCTCCGAAGGTCCCTACAATGAGCAGTTCTTC
>-|TRBJ1-2|TRBV7-2|many
CASSLGGVPGNYGYTF
TGTGCCAGCAGCTTAGGGGGCGTACCGGGTAACTATGGCTACACCTTC
>-|TRBJ2-5|TRBV4-2|many
CASSQEPETQYF
TGTGCCAGCAGCCAAGAGCCAGAGACCCAGTACTTC
>TRBD2|TRBJ2-6|TRBV20-1|many
CSAHPPSGYSGANVLTF
TGCAGTGCCCATCCCCCTAGCGGATACTCTGGGGCCAACGTCCTGACTTTC
>-|TRBJ2-5|TRBV18|few
CASSPQGRGKTQYF
TGTGCCAGCTCACCCCAGGGGCGTGGGAAGACCCAGTACTTC
>-|TRBJ2-7|TRBV18|-
CASSPETSFGYEQYF
TGTGCCAGCTCACCAGAGACTAGTTTTGGGTACGAGCAGTACTTC
>TRBD1|TRBJ1-2|TRBV9|many
CASSAGGQGNYGYTF
TGTGCCAGCAGCGCAGGGGGACAGGGGAACTATGGCTACACCTTC
>-|TRBJ2-2|TRBV5-4|many
CASSFVGSGELFF
TGTGCCAGCAGCTTCGTTGGGTCCGGGGAGCTGTTTTTT
>TRBD1|TRBJ1-1|TRBV7-9|many
CATRTGTGTEAFF
TGTGCCACCCGGACAGGGACGGGCACTGAAGCTTTCTTT
>-|TRBJ1-2|TRBV5-1|many
CASSEGVGNYGYTF
TGCGCCAGCAGTGAAGGAGTTGGGAACTATGGCTACACCTTC
>-|TRBJ1-2|TRBV7-9|many
CASSFSSNYGYTF
TGTGCCAGCAGCTTTTCCTCAAACTATGGCTACACCTTC
>TRBD2|TRBJ2-1|TRBV28|-
CASSFGLAGGPLYNEQFF
TGTGCCAGCAGTTTCGGACTAGCGGGGGGGCCCCTCTACAATGAGCAGTTCTTC
>-|TRBJ2-3|TRBV10-3|few
CAISEVGGMTDTQYF
TGTGCCATCAGTGAGGTTGGCGGGATGACAGATACGCAGTATTTT
>-|TRBJ2-2|TRBV5-6|many
CASSWGPLNTGELFF
TGTGCCAGCAGCTGGGGGCCCCTGAACACCGGGGAGCTGTTTTTT
>TRBD1|TRBJ1-2|TRBV7-2|many
CASSFGTEYYGYTF
TGTGCCAGCAGCTTCGGGACAGAATACTATGGCTACACCTTC
>TRBD2|TRBJ2-1|TRBV29-1|many
CSLGLAGREQFF
TGCAGCTTGGGGCTAGCGGGGAGGGAGCAGTTCTTC
>-|TRBJ2-1|TRBV7-2|-
CASSRSGVYNEQFF
TGCGCCAGCAGCAGGTCAGGGGTCTACAATGAGCAGTTCTTC
>TRBD2|TRBJ2-3|TRBV6-5|many
CASRPGGAYTQYF
TGTGCCAGCAGACCGGGAGGCGCATATACGCAGTATTTT
>-|TRBJ2-2|TRBV2|-
CASTKGAGELFF
TGTGCCAGCACCAAGGGAGCCGGGGAGCTGTTTTTT
>TRBD2|TRBJ2-7|TRBV2|many
CASSGGNPHYYEQYF
TGTGCCAGCAGCGGGGGGAACCCCCACTACTACGAGCAGTACTTC
>-|TRBJ2-5|TRBV11-2|many
CASSRTNSRETQYF
TGTGCCAGCAGCAGGACCAATTCCCGGGAGACCCAGTACTTC
>TRBD1|TRBJ2-5|TRBV7-3|few
CASSLTGDRAETQYF
TGTGCCAGCAGCTTAACGGGGGACAGGGCAGAGACCCAGTACTTC
>-|TRBJ1-2|TRBV19|many
CASTRTAGYGYTF
TGTGCCAGTACCAGGACAGCAGGCTATGGCTACACCTTC
>TRBD2|TRBJ2-1|TRBV20-1|-
CRVKKTGTSVSEQFF
TGCCGCGTTAAAAAGACCGGGACTAGCGTCAGTGAGCAGTTCTTC
>-|TRBJ2-3|TRBV5-1|-
CASQRFFSDTQYF
TGCGCCAGCCAAAGGTTTTTTTCGGATACGCAGTATTTT
>TRBD1|TRBJ1-2|TRBV30|-
CACKPGQLYGYTF
TGTGCCTGTAAACCGGGACAGCTCTATGGCTACACCTTC
>-|TRBJ2-2|TRBV2|few
CATGVYYTGELFF
TGTGCCACGGGTGTATATTACACCGGGGAGCTGTTTTTT
>-|TRBJ1-2|TRBV15|many
CATSSGTGGTYGYTF
TGTGCCACCAGCAGTGGGACCGGCGGAACCTATGGCTACACCTTC
>-|TRBJ1-4|TRBV12-3/TRBV12-4|many
CASSLMENEKLFF
TGTGCCAGCAGTTTGATGGAGAATGAAAAACTGTTTTTT
>-|TRBJ2-3|TRBV6-2/TRBV6-3|many
CASSALGLTDTQYF
TGTGCCAGCAGTGCATTGGGGCTCACAGATACGCAGTATTTT